Included here is one TCR beta chain sequence, with context. The antigen is undetermined. The sample originates from a study of shared clonotypes between healthy human individuals. This table comes from immunoSEQ multiplex PCR, and its TCRdb copy is limited to in-frame clones, with some not included. The top ten clones hold over 0.3% of a sample with under 1,900,000 clones, just under 99% of them seen once. General study findings and limits: Between a few donors, naive CD4 clonotypes were shared at a level of roughly 5.5%.

The CDR3 contains 15 residues. V lost 6 bases to trimming and J lost 0 bases, with 11 bases between them. The germline V gene encodes CDR1 LNHDA and CDR2 SQIVND (reference sequence). Sequencing was carried out using naive CD4+ T cells sorted from blood. Noted subset: CD45RA+ positively selected. The rearrangement uses TRBV19 and TRBJ1-4; D ambiguous. This clonotype originated in a man aged 30-40 years in good health. In DNA form, the CDR3 reads TGTGCCAGTAGCAGCGGGGATGCAACTAATGAAAAACTGTTTTTT. Translated: CASSSGDATNEKLFF.